A selection of T cell receptor beta chains follows, all from one sample in a study of blood T cell repertoires in COVID-19. Clones were read by immunoSEQ multiplex PCR, and TCRdb kept only the in-frame ones, dropping some. The table has some 250,000 clones, roughly 93% seen once; the top ten hold approximately 2.4%. The sequencing sample was made of PBMCs or T cells enriched from blood (not recorded which). The receptors here all came from a woman aged 40 to 50 with acute COVID-19. Both conserved end residues are part of each CDR3. A D gene is named only where the DNA matches it firmly.

j_call d_call v_call cdr3_aa cdr3_nt
TRBJ1-4 NA TRBV5-5 CASSLAVREKLFF TGTGCCAGCAGCTTGGCCGTTCGGGAAAAACTGTTTTTT
TRBJ2-3 TRBD2 TRBV19 CASSISGRAPTDTQYF TGTGCCAGTAGTATTAGCGGGAGGGCCCCCACAGATACGCAGTATTTT
TRBJ1-2 NA TRBV12-5 CASGLEGGGYGYTF TGTGCTAGTGGTTTGGAAGGGGGTGGCTATGGCTACACCTTC
TRBJ2-7 TRBD2 TRBV3-1/TRBV3-2 CASSPGSGLAGEITYEPQYF TGTGCCAGCAGCCCGGGCTCAGGACTAGCGGGAGAAATAACCTACGAGCCGCAGTACTTC
TRBJ2-7 NA TRBV6-2/TRBV6-3 CASSFRTERYEQYF TGTGCCAGCAGTTTTCGGACAGAGAGGTACGAGCAGTACTTC
TRBJ2-2 NA TRBV28 CASSTPALEGGELFF TGTGCCAGCAGTACCCCAGCACTAGAGGGCGGGGAGCTGTTTTTT
TRBJ1-5 NA TRBV4-2 CASSQQGFNQPQHF TGTGCCAGCAGCCAACAGGGTTTCAATCAGCCCCAGCATTTT
TRBJ2-3 TRBD2 TRBV6-4 CASSDSTLAGAPGDTQYF TGTGCCAGCAGTGATTCCACGCTAGCGGGAGCCCCGGGAGATACGCAGTATTTT
TRBJ1-1 TRBD1 TRBV3-1/TRBV3-2 CASSFAGGTEAFF TGTGCCAGCAGCTTTGCAGGGGGAACTGAAGCTTTCTTT
TRBJ1-6 NA TRBV15 CATSRDSGVRYSPLHF TGTGCCACCAGCAGAGATAGTGGAGTGAGGTACTCACCCCTCCACTTT
TRBJ2-5 NA TRBV4-2 CASSQVLLDGETQYF TGTGCCAGCAGCCAAGTTTTACTAGATGGGGAGACCCAGTACTTC
TRBJ1-5 NA TRBV28 CASSTGGASNQPQHF TGTGCCAGCAGCACCGGGGGGGCCAGCAATCAGCCCCAGCATTTT